Below, one T cell receptor (beta chain) is given with its context. This sample is part of a study of human T cells and chemical hapten exposure. The CDR3 totals 21 residues. From germline, CDR1 is SEHNR and CDR2 FQNEAQ (reference sequence). V lost 5 bases, J lost 3 bases, and 31 bases lay in between. The time point was: patch test 1, 2 weeks after DPC sensitization. The treatment was: therapeutic diphenylcyclopropenone sensitization with weekly scalp DPC. TCRdb recomputed calls from the RACE reads with MiXCR, one row per CDR3 protein. The data contain 74,000 or so distinct CDR3 sequences, about 11% of them seen just once; the ten biggest clones take up about 4%.

This sample comprised whole blood, obtained in connection with sensitization to the hapten diphenylcyclopropenone (DPC). The sequence derives from a woman aged 60-75 years with alopecia areata. Some clones in this sample may be carry-over from other donors' samples. The V gene is TRBV7-9, the J gene TRBJ2-2; D may correspond to TRBD1 or TRBD2 (6 bases each). CDR3 sequence reads: CASSGIIHGGTKVEHTGELFF. The CDR3 DNA sequence: TGTGCCAGCAGCGGAATCATTCATGGCGGGACAAAGGTGGAACACACCGGGGAGCTGTTTTTT.